What follows describes a single T cell receptor (beta chain). This entry belongs to a study of shared clonotypes between healthy human individuals. Study as a whole: With ages of 18 to 49, the donors were a couple of women and three men.

Assay: immunoSEQ multiplex PCR; the TCRdb copy retains only in-frame clones and omits some. The profile shows about 980,000 clones, approximately 80% of them singletons. The CDR3 covers 18 residues. V lost 6 bases, J lost 6 bases, and 24 bases lay in between. Germline V lookup: CDR1 MNHEY, CDR2 SMNVEV (reference sequence). The sample taken for sequencing was memory CD4+ T cells sorted from blood. Described subset: CD45RA-negative fraction. The rearrangement joins TRBV27 to TRBJ1-6; D is ambiguous. The source is a man aged 18 to 29 in good health. The CDR3 region is CASRNKESLHVGNSPLHF. CDR3 DNA: TGTGCCAGCAGAAATAAAGAATCCCTACATGTAGGTAATTCACCCCTCCACTTT.